The 16 T cell receptor beta chains in this list originate from one sample, sequenced in a study of OX40 agonist ivuxolimab in advanced cancers. Method: immunoSEQ multiplex PCR; TCRdb's copy keeps in-frame clones and lacks some. The data hold more than 55,000 clones, with about 88% observed a single time. This material consisted of CD4+ or CD8+ T cells sorted from blood, taken in a trial of the OX40 agonist ivuxolimab. The receptors were sampled from an adult with an advanced solid tumor such as melanoma, head and neck, liver or kidney cancer.

The table lists this clone with a count of one. The V gene is TRBV10-2, the J gene TRBJ1-3, with unresolved D. Germline values: CDR1 WSHSY, CDR2 SAAADI. The V end was cut by 8 bases, the J end by 0 bases, with 5 bases between. The CDR3 sequence is 12 residues long. The CDR3 DNA is TGCGCCAGCCGGGGCTCTGGAAACACCATATATTTT. Its translation: CASRGSGNTIYF.

The chain recombines TRBV18 with TRBJ1-3; a weak D match, TRBD1 (5 bases). The CDR3 spans 16 residues. Germline lookup yields CDR1 KGHSH and CDR2 LQKENI. Trimming removed 2 bases from V and 0 bases from J, with 11 bases in between. CDR3 coding DNA: TGTGCCAGCTCACCAATTCGGGACCTCTCTGGAAACACCATATATTTT. Translation: CASSPIRDLSGNTIYF.

The CDR3 DNA sequence: TGTGCCAGCAGCTTGAAGTCGGTCTGGGGAAACACCATATATTTT. Its protein product is CASSLKSVWGNTIYF. This sequence joins TRBV5-6 and TRBJ1-3; D is unresolved. The CDR3 sequence is 15 residues long. Germline-derived CDR1 and CDR2 are SGHDT and YYEEEE. V gave up 1 base and J gave up 4 bases, with 12 bases separating them.

The chain has TRBV5-4 and TRBJ2-2; D unclear. CDR3 length: 15 residues. Germline assignment: CDR1 SGHNT and CDR2 YYREEE (reference sequence). Trimming pared 0 bases from V and 0 bases from J, leaving 6 bases between. In DNA, the CDR3 is TGTGCCAGCAGCTTGGGAGGAGCGAACACCGGGGAGCTGTTTTTT. Residues: CASSLGGANTGELFF.

V and J are TRBV28 and TRBJ1-6; D gene unclear. Germline-derived CDR1 and CDR2 are MDHEN and SYDVKM. V dropped 5 bases and J dropped 8 bases, with 7 bases sitting between them. This CDR3 has 12 residues. In nucleotides, the CDR3 is TGTGCCAGCAGTCAGAGGGATTCACCCCTCCACTTT. This translates into CASSQRDSPLHF.

The CDR3 DNA sequence: TGTGCCAGCTCTCCCGGCCTAAATGAAAAACTGTTTTTT. The encoded protein is CASSPGLNEKLFF. This chain uses TRBV18 with TRBJ1-4; D not certain. Trimming cost V 6 bases and J 5 bases, with 10 bases left between them. The germline CDR1 and CDR2 sequences are KGHSH and LQKENI. The length of the CDR3 is 13 residues.

The chain links TRBV5-4 to TRBJ2-7, with D perhaps TRBD1 (6 bases). The CDR3 runs 14 residues. The V gene lost 4 bases and the J gene lost 0 bases, with 11 bases spanning the gap. Germline lookup yields CDR1 SGHNT and CDR2 YYREEE (reference sequence). Here the CDR3 reads CASSRDRSSYEQYF. CDR3 DNA: TGTGCCAGCAGCAGAGACAGGAGCTCCTACGAGCAGTACTTC.

Points on this clone: Other DNA sequences in the same sample also yield this CDR3. The rearrangement links TRBV7-2 to TRBJ1-2; 9 bases map to TRBD1. Trimming removed 1 base from V and 4 bases from J; junction bases left unmatched: 1. The V gene's germline CDR1 is SGHTA and CDR2 FQGNSA. CDR3 length: 14 amino acids. CDR3 residues: CASSLVGQGYGYTF. As DNA, the CDR3 is TGTGCCAGCAGCTTAGTGGGACAGGGCTATGGCTACACCTTC.

This chain uses TRBV12-5 with TRBJ1-1, with D uncertain. Germline lookup yields CDR1 LGHNT and CDR2 FRNRAP. The CDR3 loop spans 15 amino acids. The V end was cut by 2 bases, the J end by 3 bases, with 13 bases between. Written as DNA, the CDR3 is TGTGCTAGTGGTTTGAGGGCAGGATTGGACACTGAAGCTTTCTTT. It specifies CASGLRAGLDTEAFF.

V gene TRBV7-6 combines with J gene TRBJ2-5; D tentatively reads TRBD1 or TRBD2 (6 bases each). Germline CDR1 is SGHVS and CDR2 is FNYEAQ. The CDR3 has 18 amino acids. The V end was cut by 5 bases, the J end by 3 bases, with 25 bases between. Here the CDR3 reads CASSLPSRGEALEETQYF. The DNA for the CDR3 is TGTGCCAGCAGCCTCCCGAGTAGGGGGGAGGCCCTAGAAGAGACCCAGTACTTC.

This chain's CDR3 is CASRPGQGPYSNQPQHF. CDR3 DNA: TGTGCCAGCAGGCCGGGACAGGGCCCTTATAGCAATCAGCCCCAGCATTTT. The rearrangement uses TRBV6-8 and TRBJ1-5, with 9 bases fitting TRBD1. V lost 6 bases to trimming and J lost 0 bases; unmatched junction nucleotides: 9. The CDR3 covers 17 residues. Germline V gene data show CDR1 as MNHGY and CDR2 as SAAAGT.

The gene calls are TRBV7-9 and TRBJ2-3; 8 nucleotides align to TRBD2. Germline V gives CDR1 SEHNR, CDR2 FQNEAQ (reference sequence). The trim removed 6 bases at V and 3 bases at J, leaving 8 bases unmatched. The CDR3 runs to 15 residues. CDR3 DNA: TGTGCCAGCAGATCCCGGACTAGCTCGACAGATACGCAGTATTTT. Translation: CASRSRTSSTDTQYF.

The rearrangement joins TRBV7-2 to TRBJ1-5; the D is unclear. Germline V gene sequence: CDR1 SGHTA, CDR2 FQGNSA. The V gene lost 3 bases and the J gene lost 3 bases, with 9 bases spanning the gap. The CDR3 extends over 14 amino acids. The CDR3 is CASSFAGNNQPQHF. The DNA of the CDR3 is TGTGCCAGCAGCTTCGCGGGAAACAATCAGCCCCAGCATTTT.

This chain uses TRBV20-1 with TRBJ2-1; no definite D call. The V gene lost 3 bases and the J gene lost 9 bases, with 9 bases spanning the gap. The germline gives CDR1 DFQATT, CDR2 SNEGSKA (reference sequence). CDR3 length equals 11 residues. CDR3 bases: TGCAGTGCTAGTGAAACGGGTGAGCAGTTCTTC. Amino acids: CSASETGEQFF.

Notes on this clone: This same CDR3 is encoded by further DNA sequences in the sample. The chain employs TRBV5-1 and TRBJ2-7, with D unresolved. Deletions cut 0 bases from V and 2 bases from J, with 9 bases between. The CDR3 spans 14 residues. CDR1 is SGHRS, CDR2 YFSETQ, per germline. Here the CDR3 reads CASSLVVQPYEQYF. CDR3 coding DNA: TGCGCCAGCAGCTTGGTGGTGCAACCCTACGAGCAGTACTTC.

This sequence joins TRBV10-3 and TRBJ2-4; D unresolved. The CDR3 is made up of 15 amino acids. Germline values: CDR1 ENHRY, CDR2 SYGVKD. V lost 4 bases and J lost 5, with 15 bases in between. Here the CDR3 reads CAISAGILTENIQYF. In nucleotides, the CDR3 is TGTGCCATCAGTGCCGGCATACTTACAGAAAACATTCAGTACTTC.